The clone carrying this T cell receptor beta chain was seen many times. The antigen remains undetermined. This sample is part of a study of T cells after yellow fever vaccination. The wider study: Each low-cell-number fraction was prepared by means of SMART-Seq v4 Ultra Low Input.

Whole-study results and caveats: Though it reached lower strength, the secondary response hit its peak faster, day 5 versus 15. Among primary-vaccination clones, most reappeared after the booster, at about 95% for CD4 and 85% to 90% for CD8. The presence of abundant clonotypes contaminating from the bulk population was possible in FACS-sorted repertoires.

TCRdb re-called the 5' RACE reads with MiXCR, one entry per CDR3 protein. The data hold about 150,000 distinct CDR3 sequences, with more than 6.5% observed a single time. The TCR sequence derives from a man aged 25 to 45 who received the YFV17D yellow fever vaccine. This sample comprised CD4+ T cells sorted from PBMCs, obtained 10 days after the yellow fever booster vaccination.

In DNA form, the CDR3 reads TGCGCCAGCAGCTTGGGGCCGGGCAGGGAGATGCTGTTTTTT. Protein sequence: CASSLGPGREMLFF. The chain is built from TRBV5-1 and TRBJ2-2; D tentatively fits TRBD1 or TRBD2 (5 bases each). Germline V gene data show CDR1 as SGHRS and CDR2 as YFSETQ. There are 14 residues in the CDR3. Trimming removed 0 bases from V and 13 bases from J, with 16 bases in between.